A selection of T cell receptor beta chains follows, all from one sample in a study of T cells in Graves' hyperthyroidism and ophthalmopathy. MiXCR, applied by TCRdb to the multiplex PCR reads, yields one record per CDR3 protein. The sample consists of around 530,000 distinct CDR3 sequences, approximately 17% of them appearing once. The sequenced sample consisted of blood. The receptors originated from a woman under 30 with Graves' ophthalmopathy. Each CDR3 is given with its conserved first and last residue. The order of the fields is D gene, V gene, clone size, J gene, CDR3 DNA, CDR3 protein. The D gene is left open where the match is weak. Clone size is given for some rows only: seen once, a few or many times, or a class if the clone is expanded.

d_gene: .
v_gene: TRBV2
abundance: many
j_gene: TRBJ2-5
CDR3nt: TGTGCCAGCAGCGCACCGGAGGAGACCCAGTACTTC
CDR3aa: CASSAPEETQYF

d_gene: TRBD1
v_gene: TRBV28
abundance: many
j_gene: TRBJ1-2
CDR3nt: TGTGCCAGCAAAAGACAGGGGAACTATGGCTACACCTTC
CDR3aa: CASKRQGNYGYTF

d_gene: .
v_gene: TRBV7-3
abundance: few
j_gene: TRBJ1-1
CDR3nt: TGTGCCAGCAGCGGCATCGACAGTTCTGAAGCTTTCTTT
CDR3aa: CASSGIDSSEAFF

d_gene: TRBD1
v_gene: TRBV4-1
abundance: few
j_gene: TRBJ2-7
CDR3nt: TGCGCCAGCAGCCAAAAACCAAGGGGGCTGGTCTACGAGCAGTACTTC
CDR3aa: CASSQKPRGLVYEQYF

d_gene: TRBD2
v_gene: TRBV2
abundance: many
j_gene: TRBJ2-3
CDR3nt: TGTGCCAGCAATTCGGAGCGGGGGGCCAATACGCAGTATTTT
CDR3aa: CASNSERGANTQYF

d_gene: TRBD1
v_gene: TRBV27
abundance: few
j_gene: TRBJ2-2
CDR3nt: TGTGCCAGCAGTCCCCACAGGGGGCGCGGTACCGGGGAGCTGTTTTTT
CDR3aa: CASSPHRGRGTGELFF

d_gene: .
v_gene: TRBV28
abundance: many
j_gene: TRBJ2-7
CDR3nt: TGTGCCAGCAAAGGAACGTTAACCTACGAGCAGTACTTC
CDR3aa: CASKGTLTYEQYF

d_gene: TRBD2
v_gene: TRBV20-1
abundance: .
j_gene: TRBJ2-7
CDR3nt: TGCAGTGCTACCTCCTACGGAGGACTAGCGGGGGACCCCTACGAGCAGTACTTC
CDR3aa: CSATSYGGLAGDPYEQYF

d_gene: .
v_gene: TRBV18
abundance: many
j_gene: TRBJ2-7
CDR3nt: TGTGCCAGCTCACCAGATGGCTACGAGCAGTACTTC
CDR3aa: CASSPDGYEQYF

d_gene: TRBD2
v_gene: TRBV7-2
abundance: many
j_gene: TRBJ2-5
CDR3nt: TGTGCCAGCAGCTTAGCCGGACTAGCGGGAGAAGAGACCCAGTACTTC
CDR3aa: CASSLAGLAGEETQYF

d_gene: TRBD1
v_gene: TRBV5-6
abundance: .
j_gene: TRBJ1-1
CDR3nt: TGTGCCAGCAGCTACGCCGGGACAGCCTCCTTGAGAGCTTTCTTT
CDR3aa: CASSYAGTASLRAFF

d_gene: .
v_gene: TRBV20-1
abundance: many
j_gene: TRBJ2-5
CDR3nt: TGCAGTGCTAGAGATCGGGACATAAAAGAGACCCAGTACTTC
CDR3aa: CSARDRDIKETQYF

d_gene: .
v_gene: TRBV6-1
abundance: .
j_gene: TRBJ1-5
CDR3nt: TGTGCCAGCAGTGGAAGTACGGATAGCAATCAGCCCCAGCATTTT
CDR3aa: CASSGSTDSNQPQHF

d_gene: .
v_gene: TRBV27
abundance: .
j_gene: TRBJ2-7
CDR3nt: TGTGCCAACGCCTTCCTTAGGGGCGACCTTTTTTACGAGCAGTACTTC
CDR3aa: CANAFLRGDLFYEQYF

d_gene: TRBD2
v_gene: TRBV7-8
abundance: .
j_gene: TRBJ2-1
CDR3nt: TGTGCCAGCAGCCCACGAATTGGGCCTACTAGCGGGATCTACAATGAGCAGTTCTTC
CDR3aa: CASSPRIGPTSGIYNEQFF

d_gene: TRBD1
v_gene: TRBV7-2
abundance: few
j_gene: TRBJ1-6
CDR3nt: TGTGCCAGCAGCTTAGGTCGGGACAGAACGAATTCACCCCTCCACTTT
CDR3aa: CASSLGRDRTNSPLHF

d_gene: TRBD1
v_gene: TRBV5-4
abundance: .
j_gene: TRBJ2-2
CDR3nt: TGTGCCAGCAGCCTAGGGACAGGTATATCCGCCGGGGAGCTGTTTTTT
CDR3aa: CASSLGTGISAGELFF

d_gene: TRBD2
v_gene: TRBV7-2
abundance: .
j_gene: TRBJ2-1
CDR3nt: TGTGCCAGCAGCCCCCTCGGGGGTGGACTAGCGGGATACGAGGAGCAGTTCTTC
CDR3aa: CASSPLGGGLAGYEEQFF

d_gene: .
v_gene: TRBV20-1
abundance: many
j_gene: TRBJ2-7
CDR3nt: TGCAGTGCTAGGGGAACAGGGTACGAGCAGTACTTC
CDR3aa: CSARGTGYEQYF

d_gene: .
v_gene: TRBV20-1
abundance: many
j_gene: TRBJ2-1
CDR3nt: TGCAGTGCCCCCCGACATGTCGAGCAGTTCTTC
CDR3aa: CSAPRHVEQFF

d_gene: TRBD1
v_gene: TRBV7-9
abundance: few
j_gene: TRBJ2-5
CDR3nt: TGTGCCAGCAGCTTAGCGGAGGACAGGGGATGGCGAGAGACCCAGTACTTC
CDR3aa: CASSLAEDRGWRETQYF

d_gene: TRBD1
v_gene: TRBV11-2
abundance: .
j_gene: TRBJ1-4
CDR3nt: TGTGCCAGCAGCACGGCCGGGACAGGAAATGAAAAACTGTTTTTT
CDR3aa: CASSTAGTGNEKLFF

d_gene: .
v_gene: TRBV10-3
abundance: few
j_gene: TRBJ2-7
CDR3nt: TGTGCCATCAGTGAGCGTGGGGGGGGCGGGGGAACCTACGAGCAGTACTTC
CDR3aa: CAISERGGGGGTYEQYF

d_gene: .
v_gene: TRBV6-2/TRBV6-3
abundance: many
j_gene: TRBJ1-4
CDR3nt: TGTGCCAGCGCCGAACGCAAAACAACTAATGAAAAACTGTTTTTT
CDR3aa: CASAERKTTNEKLFF

d_gene: .
v_gene: TRBV29-1
abundance: .
j_gene: TRBJ2-7
CDR3nt: TGCAGCGTTGGGCCCCGTCTGATCGACGAGCAGTACTTC
CDR3aa: CSVGPRLIDEQYF

d_gene: .
v_gene: TRBV6-1
abundance: few
j_gene: TRBJ1-6
CDR3nt: TGTGCCGTGAGGCCGACAAATTCACCCCTCCACTTT
CDR3aa: CAVRPTNSPLHF

d_gene: .
v_gene: TRBV15
abundance: .
j_gene: TRBJ1-1
CDR3nt: TGTGCCACCAGCAGAGGCACTTTCCAACGAACGTTGGAAGCTTTCTTT
CDR3aa: CATSRGTFQRTLEAFF

d_gene: TRBD2
v_gene: TRBV5-1
abundance: few
j_gene: TRBJ2-1
CDR3nt: TGCGCCAGCAGCCCGGGACTAGCGGGCATAAGTTCCTACAATGAGCAGTTCTTC
CDR3aa: CASSPGLAGISSYNEQFF

d_gene: TRBD2
v_gene: TRBV7-9
abundance: few
j_gene: TRBJ2-7
CDR3nt: TGTGCCAGCAGCCGGGAGGAGGCCTACGAGCAGTACTTC
CDR3aa: CASSREEAYEQYF

d_gene: TRBD1
v_gene: TRBV27
abundance: .
j_gene: TRBJ2-7
CDR3nt: TGTGCCAGCAGTATATCGGACAGGGGGCTCTACGAGCAGTACTTC
CDR3aa: CASSISDRGLYEQYF

d_gene: .
v_gene: TRBV30
abundance: few
j_gene: TRBJ2-5
CDR3nt: TGTGCCTGGAGTCGGGGGACAGTGGAGACCCAGTACTTC
CDR3aa: CAWSRGTVETQYF

d_gene: .
v_gene: TRBV7-8
abundance: many
j_gene: TRBJ1-2
CDR3nt: TGTGCCAGCAGCGAGGGGGATGGCTACACCTTC
CDR3aa: CASSEGDGYTF

d_gene: .
v_gene: TRBV11-3
abundance: many
j_gene: TRBJ2-3
CDR3nt: TGTGCCAGCAGCTCCCCGGGGAGCACAGATACGCAGTATTTT
CDR3aa: CASSSPGSTDTQYF

d_gene: .
v_gene: TRBV28
abundance: many
j_gene: TRBJ1-1
CDR3nt: TGTGCCAGCAGCCCTTTCGGGAAGAACACTGAAGCTTTCTTT
CDR3aa: CASSPFGKNTEAFF

d_gene: .
v_gene: TRBV6-2/TRBV6-3
abundance: .
j_gene: TRBJ2-7
CDR3nt: TGTGCCAGCAGACCCACTCGGAGCTCCTACGAGCAGTACTTC
CDR3aa: CASRPTRSSYEQYF

d_gene: TRBD1
v_gene: TRBV9
abundance: few
j_gene: TRBJ2-7
CDR3nt: TGTGCCAGCAGCGTAGTCGGGACAGGGGGCAGCGAGCAGTACTTC
CDR3aa: CASSVVGTGGSEQYF

d_gene: .
v_gene: TRBV3-1
abundance: .
j_gene: TRBJ1-2
CDR3nt: TGTGCCAGCAGCCAAGTCAACAGACCTAACTATGGCTACACCTTC
CDR3aa: CASSQVNRPNYGYTF

d_gene: TRBD2
v_gene: TRBV28
abundance: many
j_gene: TRBJ2-5
CDR3nt: TGTGCCAGCAGTTCGACTAGCGAACTCCAAGAGACCCAGTACTTC
CDR3aa: CASSSTSELQETQYF

d_gene: .
v_gene: TRBV29-1
abundance: many
j_gene: TRBJ2-7
CDR3nt: TGCAGCGTTGAAGGGGTTAGTTACGAGCAGTACTTC
CDR3aa: CSVEGVSYEQYF

d_gene: TRBD1
v_gene: TRBV10-3
abundance: .
j_gene: TRBJ1-1
CDR3nt: TGTGCCACCAAGACAGGGGACACTGAAGCTTTCTTT
CDR3aa: CATKTGDTEAFF

d_gene: .
v_gene: TRBV20-1
abundance: few
j_gene: TRBJ1-5
CDR3nt: TGCAGTACAATGGGGGGGCTCCGGGAGGGATCTTATCAGCCCCAGCATTTT
CDR3aa: CSTMGGLREGSYQPQHF

d_gene: .
v_gene: TRBV12-3/TRBV12-4
abundance: many
j_gene: TRBJ1-4
CDR3nt: TGTGCCAGCAGTTTGTTAGGTTCGGGTGAAAAACTGTTTTTT
CDR3aa: CASSLLGSGEKLFF

d_gene: TRBD2
v_gene: TRBV28
abundance: .
j_gene: TRBJ2-5
CDR3nt: TGTGCCAGCAGTGAATCAGCGGGGGGGCCGGAGACCCAGTACTTC
CDR3aa: CASSESAGGPETQYF

d_gene: .
v_gene: TRBV28
abundance: many
j_gene: TRBJ2-5
CDR3nt: TGTGCCAGCAGTTTACAGGGCCGGGGAGAGACCCAGTACTTC
CDR3aa: CASSLQGRGETQYF

d_gene: .
v_gene: TRBV6-4
abundance: many
j_gene: TRBJ1-1
CDR3nt: TGTGCCAGCTCGGAGGGGATGAACACTGAAGCTTTCTTT
CDR3aa: CASSEGMNTEAFF

d_gene: .
v_gene: TRBV30
abundance: few
j_gene: TRBJ1-1
CDR3nt: TGTGCCTGGAGTGTATTAAGGAGCACTGAAGCTTTCTTT
CDR3aa: CAWSVLRSTEAFF

d_gene: .
v_gene: TRBV6-1
abundance: many
j_gene: TRBJ1-2
CDR3nt: TGTGCCAGCCGTAGCGCTACTGGGGCAGGGGGCTACACCTTC
CDR3aa: CASRSATGAGGYTF

d_gene: TRBD1
v_gene: TRBV7-9
abundance: many
j_gene: TRBJ1-2
CDR3nt: TGTGCCAGCAGTCCTGCCGTAGGACAGGGGGGACAAGGGGATGGCTACACCTTC
CDR3aa: CASSPAVGQGGQGDGYTF

d_gene: .
v_gene: TRBV13
abundance: many
j_gene: TRBJ1-1
CDR3nt: TGTGCCAGCAGCTTAGGAAGGACAAGGAACACTGAAGCTTTCTTT
CDR3aa: CASSLGRTRNTEAFF

d_gene: .
v_gene: TRBV6-6
abundance: .
j_gene: TRBJ1-4
CDR3nt: TGTGCCAGCAGTTACTCCCCCCGGGCGGGCATTAACGTTGTAAAACTGTTTTTT
CDR3aa: CASSYSPRAGINVVKLFF

d_gene: .
v_gene: TRBV19
abundance: .
j_gene: TRBJ2-6
CDR3nt: TGTGCCAGTAGTACCCCCCTTTCCTCTGGGGCCAACGTCCTGACTTTC
CDR3aa: CASSTPLSSGANVLTF

d_gene: .
v_gene: TRBV3-1
abundance: many
j_gene: TRBJ1-2
CDR3nt: TGTGCCAGCAGCCAAGGTCCGGTTCCTAACTATGGCTACACCTTC
CDR3aa: CASSQGPVPNYGYTF

d_gene: .
v_gene: TRBV11-2
abundance: .
j_gene: TRBJ2-5
CDR3nt: TGTGCCAGCAGCTTGGGACGGGCTAGCGCGACCCAGTACTTC
CDR3aa: CASSLGRASATQYF

d_gene: TRBD2
v_gene: TRBV11-2
abundance: once
j_gene: TRBJ2-1
CDR3nt: TGTGCCAGCAGATTGGGACTAGCGGGAAGGAATGAGCAGTTCTTC
CDR3aa: CASRLGLAGRNEQFF

d_gene: TRBD2
v_gene: TRBV19
abundance: .
j_gene: TRBJ2-7
CDR3nt: TGTGCCAGTAGTATAGCCATACTAGCGGGCTACGAGCAGTACTTC
CDR3aa: CASSIAILAGYEQYF